The 14 T cell receptor beta chains given below trace back to one sample, sequenced in a study of T cell repertoires in cytomegalovirus infection. TCRdb analysed the reads with MiXCR anew, one entry per CDR3 protein. Of 800,000 to 950,000 distinct CDR3 sequences listed, over 25% are singletons. Their antigens are not known. The sample in question was cultured CD8+ T cells from PBMCs, obtained from culture after CMV antigen stimulation. The source of these receptors is a human donor in good health (CMV status not recorded). Some clones in this sample may be carry-over from other donors' samples.

The chain links TRBV12-3 or TRBV12-4 to TRBJ1-5, with D perhaps matching TRBD1 (5 bases). V was trimmed by 3 bases and J by 3 bases, leaving 12 bases between them. The CDR3 consists of 15 residues. This chain's CDR3 is CASSFFGRVNQPQHF. The CDR3 DNA sequence: TGTGCCAGCAGTTTTTTCGGCAGGGTCAATCAGCCCCAGCATTTT.

The rearrangement links TRBV4-1 to TRBJ2-1; possibly TRBD2 for D (5 bases). Per the germline V gene, CDR1 is MGHRA and CDR2 is YSYEKL. This CDR3 spans 19 amino acids. V lost 1 base to trimming and J lost 3 bases, with 22 bases between them. The CDR3 reads CASSQVSFFSQRIYNEQFF. The CDR3 nucleotides are TGCGCCAGCAGCCAAGTATCGTTTTTCTCCCAGCGGATCTACAATGAGCAGTTCTTC.

J is TRBJ2-3 and V is TRBV6-5, with 8 bases matching TRBD2. Looked up from germline, CDR1 is MNHEY and CDR2 is SVGAGI. CDR3 length: 15 amino acids. V lost 7 bases to trimming and J lost 1 base; unmatched junction nucleotides: 7. The CDR3 DNA follows: TGTGCCAGCACTCCTGGACTAGCTGGCACAGATACGCAGTATTTT. Protein: CASTPGLAGTDTQYF.

This clonotype occurred a few times. The chain has TRBV15 and TRBJ1-3, with 7 bases that match TRBD1. V lost 5 bases to trimming and J lost 1 base; unmatched junction nucleotides: 5. The CDR3 is 15 residues long. CDR1 and CDR2 (germline): LNHNV, YYDKDF (reference sequence). The CDR3 reads CATSGRTGSGNTIYF. The CDR3 DNA is TGTGCCACCAGCGGGCGGACAGGATCTGGAAACACCATATATTTT.

This clonotype was picked up many times. The genes are TRBV7-3 and TRBJ2-3, with TRBD1 matching 9 bases. CDR1 is SGHTA, CDR2 FQGTGA, per germline. V lost 8 bases and J lost 5; bases outside the gene matches: 11. This CDR3 has 15 amino acids. CDR3 in DNA: TGTGCCAGCTCTACCGGGACAGGGCATGGAGATACGCAGTATTTT. Translating gives CASSTGTGHGDTQYF. Filled out from reference TRBV7-3 and TRBJ2-3, the complete variable domain reads GAGVSQTPSNKVTEKGKYVELRCDPISGHTALYWYRQSLGQGPEFLIYFQGTGAADDSGLPNDRFFAVRPEGSVSTLKIQRTERGDSAVYLCASSTGTGHGDTQYFGPGTRLTVL.

The chain has TRBV9 and TRBJ1-2, with a tentative D call TRBD1 (5 bases). The length of the CDR3 is 18 residues. V was shortened by 0 bases and J by 3 bases, with 21 bases between the two germline ends. In germline, CDR1 is SGDLS, CDR2 YYNGEE. CDR3 nucleotides: TGTGCCAGCAGCGTAGAGCCCTCTTTAGTGGGGCAACACTATGGCTACACCTTC. It translates to CASSVEPSLVGQHYGYTF.

This clonotype was seen a few times. The chain recombines TRBV6-1 with TRBJ2-7; D gene uncertain. Germline V gene lookup returns CDR1 MNHNS and CDR2 SASEGT. V was shortened by 0 bases and J by 4 bases, with 10 bases between the two germline ends. CDR3 length: 14 residues. The CDR3 DNA reads as TGTGCCAGCAGTGAAGCGGCCTGGGGATACGAGCAGTACGTC. Translated, it gives CASSEAAWGYEQYV.

This clonotype has ten or more counts. This chain links TRBV11-1 with TRBJ2-3; 7 positions match TRBD2. This CDR3 has 16 amino acids. Germline V gene sequence: CDR1 SGHAT, CDR2 FQDESV (reference sequence). V shed 5 bases and J 0 bases; nucleotides not matched to a gene: 8. The CDR3 reads CASSPSRAGSTDTQYF. CDR3 nucleotide sequence: TGTGCCAGCAGCCCTTCGCGAGCGGGGAGCACAGATACGCAGTATTTT.

The V and J genes are TRBV27 and TRBJ2-3; 8 nucleotides match TRBD2. The V and J ends lost 5 bases and 2 bases, in that order; junction bases with no gene match: 18. In germline, CDR1 is MNHEY, CDR2 SMNVEV (reference sequence). The CDR3 spans 19 residues. This CDR3 reads CASSGVGTSRMGATDTQYF. In DNA form, the CDR3 reads TGTGCCAGCAGTGGAGTTGGGACTAGTAGGATGGGGGCCACAGATACGCAGTATTTT.

This chain joins TRBV12-3 or TRBV12-4 and TRBJ2-7; D is unresolved. The CDR3 sequence is 15 residues long. Trimming shortened V by 6 bases and J by 3 bases, and 18 bases separated the two germline ends. The CDR3 nucleotides read TGTGCCAGCAGCCTGAAGACTGCAGCGAACTACGAGCAGTACTTC. Protein: CASSLKTAANYEQYF.

The chain links TRBV7-3 to TRBJ2-7; D may be TRBD1 (6 bases). CDR3 length: 17 amino acids. Trimming pared 1 base from V and 2 bases from J, leaving 18 bases between. Germline-derived CDR1 and CDR2 are SGHTA and FQGTGA. The chain's CDR3 is CASSLRGPGRIPYEQYV. CDR3 nucleotides: TGTGCCAGCAGCTTAAGGGGGCCGGGACGGATCCCCTACGAGCAGTACGTC.

The genes are TRBV27 and TRBJ1-6; D not resolved. Germline V gene data show CDR1 as MNHEY and CDR2 as SMNVEV (reference sequence). CDR3 size: 13 residues. The V gene lost 3 bases and the J gene lost 7 bases, with 7 bases spanning the gap. CDR3 sequence reads: CASSFSLNSPLHF. CDR3 coding DNA: TGTGCCAGCAGTTTCTCACTAAATTCACCCCTCCACTTT.

The V call is TRBV4-2, the J call TRBJ2-7; D gene uncertain. V lost 2 bases and J 7 bases, leaving 15 bases between the germline ends. The CDR3 has 14 amino acids. In germline, CDR1 is LGHNA, CDR2 YNFKEQ. The CDR3 sequence: CASSQLMLPREQYV. For the CDR3, the DNA is TGTGCCAGCAGCCAATTGATGTTACCGAGGGAGCAGTACGTC.

This clonotype was seen repeatedly, ten times or more. Sequence at one end of the junction differs from germline and may be a read error. The J gene is TRBJ2-3, the V gene TRBV7-7; 7 bases agree with TRBD1. Germline CDR1 and CDR2: SSHAT and FNYEAQ (reference sequence). The CDR3 has 18 residues. The chain's CDR3 is CASSPAPSGGIVTDTQYF. CDR3 coding DNA: TGTGCTAGCAGCCCCGCGCCGTCAGGGGGTATCGTCACAGATACGCAGTATTTT.